This is a list of T cell receptor beta chains from one sample in a study of T cell responses to AZD1222 COVID-19 vaccine. Assay used: immunoSEQ multiplex PCR; TCRdb lists only in-frame clones, some missing. The repertoire holds fewer than 120,000 clones, around 90% seen once, with 1.6% in the top ten. The specimen comprised peripheral blood, sampled on day 0 of AZD1222 vaccination. The receptors shown here come from an adult in good health. CDR3s include the opening cysteine and the closing phenylalanine or tryptophan. Each record gives: CDR3 DNA, CDR3 protein, D gene, V gene, clone size, J gene. D genes are given only for firm matches. Clone size appears in some rows only: once, few, many, or a class for an expanded clone.

cdr3_nt: TGTGCCAGCAGCTTAGGAGTTGACAGGGCCGACACTGAAGCTTTCTTT
cdr3_aa: CASSLGVDRADTEAFF
d_call: TRBD1
v_call: TRBV11-2
clone_size: few
j_call: TRBJ1-1

cdr3_nt: TGTGCCAGCAGCCACCACGGAGACTCTGGAAACACCATATATTTT
cdr3_aa: CASSHHGDSGNTIYF
d_call: -
v_call: TRBV4-2
clone_size: -
j_call: TRBJ1-3

cdr3_nt: TGTGCCAGCAGCACCTTGACAGGGTCAGGAAACACCATATATTTT
cdr3_aa: CASSTLTGSGNTIYF
d_call: TRBD1
v_call: TRBV13
clone_size: few
j_call: TRBJ1-3

cdr3_nt: TGTGCCAGCAAGAACGGCTACGAGCAGTACTTC
cdr3_aa: CASKNGYEQYF
d_call: -
v_call: TRBV25-1
clone_size: -
j_call: TRBJ2-7

cdr3_nt: TGTGCCAGCAGTTACTCTGGGGGCAGCCGAACGACTGAAGCTTTCTTT
cdr3_aa: CASSYSGGSRTTEAFF
d_call: -
v_call: TRBV6-5
clone_size: -
j_call: TRBJ1-1

cdr3_nt: TGTGCCAGCAGCCAACGAACCGGGACAGATTACTATGGCTACACCTTC
cdr3_aa: CASSQRTGTDYYGYTF
d_call: TRBD1
v_call: TRBV3-1/TRBV3-2
clone_size: -
j_call: TRBJ1-2

cdr3_nt: TGTGCCAGCAGTTTGGCGGGTACCTCGGGCACAGATACGCAGTATTTT
cdr3_aa: CASSLAGTSGTDTQYF
d_call: -
v_call: TRBV27
clone_size: -
j_call: TRBJ2-3

cdr3_nt: TGTGCCAGCAGTGAACTCGGGGCTAGTTCACCCCTCCACTTT
cdr3_aa: CASSELGASSPLHF
d_call: -
v_call: TRBV2
clone_size: -
j_call: TRBJ1-6

cdr3_nt: TGTGCCAGCAGCTTAGTAGGGAATCAGCCCCAGCATTTT
cdr3_aa: CASSLVGNQPQHF
d_call: -
v_call: TRBV7-8
clone_size: -
j_call: TRBJ1-5

cdr3_nt: TGTGCCAGTAGTATCGCCGGGACAGGGAACACTGAAGCTTTCTTT
cdr3_aa: CASSIAGTGNTEAFF
d_call: TRBD1
v_call: TRBV19
clone_size: -
j_call: TRBJ1-1

cdr3_nt: TGTGCCAGCAGCTTGTTTCTGATGAACACTGAAGCTTTCTTT
cdr3_aa: CASSLFLMNTEAFF
d_call: -
v_call: TRBV5-6
clone_size: -
j_call: TRBJ1-1

cdr3_nt: TGTGCCAGCAGTGGACTTCTAGCGGGGTCCTACAATGAGCAGTTCTTC
cdr3_aa: CASSGLLAGSYNEQFF
d_call: TRBD2
v_call: TRBV2
clone_size: -
j_call: TRBJ2-1

cdr3_nt: TGTGCCAGCAGGTTAGGGGCGCGGGAGATCTCTGGAAACACCATATATTTT
cdr3_aa: CASRLGAREISGNTIYF
d_call: -
v_call: TRBV7-9
clone_size: -
j_call: TRBJ1-3

cdr3_nt: TGTGCCAGTAGCCATCTGGTCAGGGCCGGTGGCACTGAAGCTTTCTTT
cdr3_aa: CASSHLVRAGGTEAFF
d_call: -
v_call: TRBV19
clone_size: once
j_call: TRBJ1-1

cdr3_nt: TGTGCCTGGAGGGCTGAGGAGTGGACTGAAGCTTTCTTT
cdr3_aa: CAWRAEEWTEAFF
d_call: -
v_call: TRBV30
clone_size: once
j_call: TRBJ1-1

cdr3_nt: TGTGCCAGCAGCTACGACCCCGCTAGCGGGTATGCGGTCAAAAACATTCAGTACTTC
cdr3_aa: CASSYDPASGYAVKNIQYF
d_call: TRBD2
v_call: TRBV7-8
clone_size: -
j_call: TRBJ2-4

cdr3_nt: TGTGCCAGCTCACCATCCAGGGCTGTTGCTGAAGCTTTCTTT
cdr3_aa: CASSPSRAVAEAFF
d_call: -
v_call: TRBV18
clone_size: few
j_call: TRBJ1-1

cdr3_nt: TGTGCCAGCAGTGAATCACAGGACTATGGCTACACCTTC
cdr3_aa: CASSESQDYGYTF
d_call: -
v_call: TRBV6-4
clone_size: -
j_call: TRBJ1-2

cdr3_nt: TGTGCCAGCAGCCAAGATATGGCAGGGGGCGGTTTGGCTGAAGCTTTCTTT
cdr3_aa: CASSQDMAGGGLAEAFF
d_call: TRBD1
v_call: TRBV4-2
clone_size: -
j_call: TRBJ1-1

cdr3_nt: TGTGCCAGCTCACGACATTACGAAGAGACCCAGTACTTC
cdr3_aa: CASSRHYEETQYF
d_call: -
v_call: TRBV6-5
clone_size: once
j_call: TRBJ2-5

cdr3_nt: TGTGCCACCAGTCGAGGCACTGAAGCTTTCTTT
cdr3_aa: CATSRGTEAFF
d_call: -
v_call: TRBV24-1
clone_size: once
j_call: TRBJ1-1

cdr3_nt: TGTGCCAGCTCACCAGGGTTAACACGTTTTGGGGGCTCTGGAAACACCATATATTTT
cdr3_aa: CASSPGLTRFGGSGNTIYF
d_call: -
v_call: TRBV18
clone_size: -
j_call: TRBJ1-3

cdr3_nt: TGTGCCAGCAGTTTCAGGGGCCGCAATCAGCCCCAGCATTTT
cdr3_aa: CASSFRGRNQPQHF
d_call: -
v_call: TRBV28
clone_size: -
j_call: TRBJ1-5

cdr3_nt: TGTGCCAGCAGCCAATACCGGGACAGGGGGCTGTTGTCTAATGAAAAACTGTTTTTT
cdr3_aa: CASSQYRDRGLLSNEKLFF
d_call: TRBD1
v_call: TRBV3-1/TRBV3-2
clone_size: -
j_call: TRBJ1-4

cdr3_nt: TGTGCCAGCACACTAGGGACAGGACTTATGAACACTGAAGCTTTCTTT
cdr3_aa: CASTLGTGLMNTEAFF
d_call: TRBD1
v_call: TRBV2
clone_size: once
j_call: TRBJ1-1

cdr3_nt: TGTGCCAGCAGTGAGCAGGGGGCGAGCAATCAGCCCCAGCATTTT
cdr3_aa: CASSEQGASNQPQHF
d_call: TRBD1
v_call: TRBV2
clone_size: -
j_call: TRBJ1-5

cdr3_nt: TGTGCCAGCAGCTCCTCCCGGGGGACAGTCCTCGAGCAGTACTTC
cdr3_aa: CASSSSRGTVLEQYF
d_call: -
v_call: TRBV5-5
clone_size: -
j_call: TRBJ2-7

cdr3_nt: TGTGCCAGCAGCGCTCCCGGCAGGGGGCAAGGAGATTCACCCCTCCACTTT
cdr3_aa: CASSAPGRGQGDSPLHF
d_call: TRBD1
v_call: TRBV2
clone_size: -
j_call: TRBJ1-6